Presented here are 30 T cell receptor beta chains from one specimen sequenced in a study of blood T cell repertoires in COVID-19. Profiling relied on immunoSEQ multiplex PCR, and the TCRdb table lists in-frame clones only, not all of them. Here the sample spans roughly 340,000 clones, about 90% being singletons. Input material: peripheral blood. Receptors were obtained from a woman in her seventies with COVID-19, enrolled during active disease.

The gene calls are TRBV18 and TRBJ1-2; D call uncertain. This CDR3 is 15 amino acids long. Germline values: CDR1 KGHSH, CDR2 LQKENI. Deletions cut 3 bases from V and 1 base from J, with 12 bases between. The CDR3 region has the DNA TGTGCCAGCTCACCCCGCGAGAACCTTAACTATGGCTACACCTTC. Protein: CASSPRENLNYGYTF.

This clone showed up just once. The chain recombines TRBV3-1 (or the pseudogene TRBV3-2) with TRBJ2-5, with a possible D match to TRBD1 (7 bases). V was shortened by 5 bases and J by 5 bases, with 12 bases between the two germline ends. Germline V gene lookup returns CDR1 LGHDT and CDR2 YNNKEL (reference sequence). This CDR3 has 13 amino acids. Here the CDR3 DNA reads TGTGCCAGCAGCATAGCAGGGGGGGAGACCCAGTACTTC. It encodes CASSIAGGETQYF.

The chain carries TRBV30 and TRBJ1-4; D may be TRBD1 (5 bases). V was shortened by 0 bases and J by 3 bases, with 14 bases between the two germline ends. The CDR3 extends over 16 amino acids. Germline CDR1 GTSNPN, CDR2 SVGIG (reference sequence). The CDR3 loop reads CAWSVGASPPNEKLFF. The CDR3 DNA follows: TGTGCCTGGAGTGTAGGGGCGTCACCTCCTAATGAAAAACTGTTTTTT.

The J gene is TRBJ2-7, the V gene TRBV12-5; TRBD1 matches 9 bases. CDR3 length equals 18 residues. V shed 2 bases, J shed 7 bases, and the junction held 18 bases outside the gene matches. CDR1 LGHNT and CDR2 FRNRAP come from the germline V gene. The CDR3 sequence is CASGLRIGTGYSQWEQYF. DNA for the CDR3: TGTGCTAGTGGTTTGCGAATCGGGACAGGGTACTCACAATGGGAGCAGTACTTC. The full variable domain, rest sourced from reference TRBV12-5 and TRBJ2-7, is DARVTQTPRHKVTEMGQEVTMRCQPILGHNTVFWYRQTMMQGLELLAYFRNRAPLDDSGMPKDRFSAEMPDATLATLKIQPSEPRDSAVYFCASGLRIGTGYSQWEQYFGPGTRLTVT.

The chain has TRBV19 and TRBJ1-4; D is possibly TRBD1 (6 bases). V was trimmed by 1 base and J by 0 bases, leaving 12 bases between them. The CDR3 is 17 residues long. CDR1 and CDR2 (germline): LNHDA, SQIVND (reference sequence). The CDR3 DNA reads TGTGCCAGTAGTATAGGGGGGACAACTGCAACTAATGAAAAACTGTTTTTT. Encoded protein: CASSIGGTTATNEKLFF.

This clone occurred once. The V gene is TRBV27, the J gene TRBJ2-7; 8 nucleotides line up with TRBD2. The germline V gene encodes CDR1 MNHEY and CDR2 SMNVEV (reference sequence). Trimming cost V 5 bases and J 3 bases; bases outside gene matches: 9. The CDR3 extends over 15 amino acids. This CDR3 is CASSQAGALLYEQYF. In DNA, the CDR3 is TGTGCCAGCAGTCAAGCGGGGGCCTTACTCTACGAGCAGTACTTC.

This chain joins TRBV19 and TRBJ1-1, with D possibly TRBD1 on 6 matching bases. The CDR3 contains 14 residues. V was shortened by 3 bases and J by 1 base, with 9 bases between the two germline ends. Per the germline V gene, CDR1 is LNHDA and CDR2 is SQIVND (reference sequence). CDR3 nucleotides: TGTGCCAGTAGTATTTCGACAGGGAACACTGAAGCTTTCTTT. Its protein is CASSISTGNTEAFF. Filled out from reference TRBV19 and TRBJ1-1, the complete variable domain reads DGGITQSPKYLFRKEGQNVTLSCEQNLNHDAMYWYRQDPGQGLRLIYYSQIVNDFQKGDIAEGYSVSREKKESFPLTVTSAQKNPTAFYLCASSISTGNTEAFFGQGTRLTVV.

The chain couples TRBV6-5 to TRBJ1-5; 7 nucleotides line up with TRBD1. V trimming: 4 bases; J trimming: 3 bases; junction bases outside the gene matches: 6. This CDR3 has 15 residues. The germline gives CDR1 MNHEY, CDR2 SVGAGI. The CDR3 protein is CASSLTGTDNQPQHF. CDR3 sequence (DNA): TGTGCCAGCAGTTTGACAGGGACAGACAATCAGCCCCAGCATTTT.

V usage is TRBV15 and J usage is TRBJ1-2, with 7 bases aligning to TRBD1. The J segment lost 6 bases and the V segment lost 1 base, leaving 8 bases of the junction unmatched. CDR3 length: 15 amino acids. Germline CDR1 reads LNHNV; CDR2 reads YYDKDF (reference sequence). CDR3 in DNA: TGTGCCACCAGCAGAGCCGGCAGGGGGACGAATGGCTACACCTTC. The encoded protein is CATSRAGRGTNGYTF.

J is TRBJ1-6 and V is TRBV2, with D possibly being TRBD1 (5 bases). This CDR3 has 13 residues. Trimming left V 7 bases short and J 10 bases short, with 14 bases between. Germline V gives CDR1 SNHLY, CDR2 FYNNEI. The CDR3 loop is CASTLGGRSPLHF. CDR3 coding DNA: TGTGCCAGCACCTTGGGGGGTAGATCACCCCTCCACTTT.

The V call is TRBV15, the J call TRBJ2-1; D may be TRBD2 (7 bases). CDR1 LNHNV and CDR2 YYDKDF come from the germline V gene (reference sequence). This CDR3 contains 14 residues. Between the trimmed V and J ends, which lost 1 base and 9 bases, there was a span of 13 bases. CDR3 bases: TGTGCCACCAGCAGAGTCGGGGGGCCTTTTGAGCAGTTCTTC. The encoded protein is CATSRVGGPFEQFF.

CDR3: CASSLRPLGGTNTGELFF. For the CDR3, the DNA is TGTGCCAGCAGCTTAAGACCCCTGGGGGGGACAAACACCGGGGAGCTGTTTTTT. This chain links TRBV7-2 with TRBJ2-2; weak D call: TRBD2 (7 bases). V lost 2 bases, J lost 2 bases, and 18 bases lay in between. The CDR3 spans 18 residues. From germline, CDR1 is SGHTA and CDR2 FQGNSA.

V usage is TRBV5-8 and J usage is TRBJ2-5; TRBD2 aligns across 8 bases. In germline, CDR1 is SGHTS, CDR2 YDEGEE. With 4 bases clipped from V and 2 bases from J, the junction kept 10 bases outside the gene matches. The CDR3 is 16 residues long. In nucleotides, the CDR3 is TGTGCCAGCAGCCAGGGAAGCTTAGCGGGGCAAGAGACCCAGTACTTC. It translates to CASSQGSLAGQETQYF.

The rearrangement uses TRBV18 and TRBJ2-2, with a tentative D call TRBD1 (6 bases). Germline CDR1 and CDR2: KGHSH and LQKENI. This CDR3 region has 16 residues. V shed 3 bases and J shed 3 bases, with 14 bases lying between them. The CDR3 spells CASSPLTGSDTGELFF. CDR3 bases: TGTGCCAGCTCACCTCTAACAGGGTCGGACACCGGGGAGCTGTTTTTT.

This clone was seen a handful of times. The chain employs TRBV2 and TRBJ2-2; 12 bases map to TRBD2. The CDR3 totals 17 residues. With V trimmed by 7 bases and J by 7 bases, 13 bases remained unmatched. Germline CDR1 and CDR2: SNHLY and FYNNEI. The CDR3 sequence: CASTVLAGGLTGGELFF. The CDR3 bases are TGTGCCAGCACCGTACTAGCGGGGGGCCTGACTGGCGGGGAGCTGTTTTTT.

This clone was seen a single time. The V call is TRBV18, the J call TRBJ1-2, with D possibly being TRBD1 (6 bases). Trimming pared 1 base from V and 2 bases from J, leaving 8 bases between. This CDR3 is built from 14 residues. Germline V gene data show CDR1 as KGHSH and CDR2 as LQKENI. As DNA, the CDR3 is TGTGCCAGCTCACCACTAGGACAGAACTATGGCTACACCTTC. Translated, it gives CASSPLGQNYGYTF.

This chain uses TRBV7-2 with TRBJ1-1, with D perhaps TRBD1 (6 bases). Germline V gene data show CDR1 as SGHTA and CDR2 as FQGNSA. The CDR3 totals 13 residues. The V end lost 5 bases, the J end lost 5 bases, and 12 bases lay between the germline ends. The CDR3: CASSPRQATEAFF. CDR3 nucleotides: TGTGCCAGCAGCCCTCGACAGGCAACTGAAGCTTTCTTT.

The V gene is TRBV5-6, the J gene TRBJ1-4; D unclear. Germline lookup yields CDR1 SGHDT and CDR2 YYEEEE. This CDR3 spans 15 amino acids. V lost 0 bases, J lost 8 bases, and 14 bases lay in between. CDR3 DNA: TGTGCCAGCAGCTTGGAAGCGGGGTTCAACGAAAAACTGTTTTTT. It specifies CASSLEAGFNEKLFF.

This chain uses TRBV7-2 with TRBJ2-3, with 9 bases matching TRBD2. The CDR3 contains 17 residues. J lost 3 bases, V lost 5 bases, and 12 bases had no gene match. Germline V lookup: CDR1 SGHTA, CDR2 FQGNSA. In DNA form, the CDR3 reads TGTGCCAGCAGCCCCAACGCCATAGCGGGGGTAACAGATACGCAGTATTTT. Protein: CASSPNAIAGVTDTQYF.

V gene TRBV11-2 combines with J gene TRBJ1-3; 8 nucleotides match TRBD1. CDR3 length: 17 amino acids. Germline V gives CDR1 SGHAT, CDR2 FQNNGV. Trimming took 5 bases from V and 0 from J; bases not matched to a gene: 9. The CDR3 nucleotides read TGTGCCAGCAGCCCCATGGACAGGGCCGACTCTGGAAACACCATATATTTT. Translation: CASSPMDRADSGNTIYF. Supplemented by reference TRBV11-2 and TRBJ1-3, the full variable domain reads EAGVAQSPRYKIIEKRQSVAFWCNPISGHATLYWYQQILGQGPKLLIQFQNNGVVDDSQLPKDRFSAERLKGVDSTLKIQPAKLEDSAVYLCASSPMDRADSGNTIYFGEGSWLTVV.

The chain is built from TRBV7-7 and TRBJ2-1, with 12 bases fitting TRBD2. The J segment lost 0 bases and the V segment lost 4 bases, leaving 1 base of the junction unmatched. Germline V gives CDR1 SSHAT, CDR2 FNYEAQ (reference sequence). The CDR3 consists of 16 residues. CDR3 DNA sequence: TGTGCCAGCAGCTCGACTAGCGGGGGCTCCTACAATGAGCAGTTCTTC. Translation: CASSSTSGGSYNEQFF. The full variable domain, completed using reference TRBV7-7 and TRBJ2-1, is GAGVSQSPRYKVTKRGQDVTLRCDPISSHATLYWYQQALGQGPEFLTYFNYEAQPDKSGLPSDRFSAERPEGSISTLTIQRTEQRDSAMYRCASSSTSGGSYNEQFFGPGTRLTVL.

The J gene is TRBJ1-6, the V gene TRBV3-1 (or the pseudogene TRBV3-2); tentative D call: TRBD1 (5 bases). The germline V gene encodes CDR1 LGHDT and CDR2 YNNKEL (reference sequence). The CDR3 totals 14 residues. The V and J ends lost 3 bases and 7 bases respectively, with 10 bases between them. The CDR3, as DNA: TGTGCCAGCAGCCACGGGGGGGGGAATTCACCCCTCCACTTT. This encodes CASSHGGGNSPLHF.

The chain links TRBV24-1 to TRBJ1-5; weak D call: TRBD1 (5 bases). V shed 4 bases and J shed 6 bases, with 18 bases lying between them. The CDR3 totals 16 residues. Germline CDR1 KGHDR, CDR2 SFDVKD. The CDR3 sequence is CATSENRDFAFQPQHF. In nucleotides, the CDR3 is TGTGCCACCAGTGAAAACCGGGACTTCGCGTTTCAGCCCCAGCATTTT.

This chain connects TRBV2 to TRBJ1-6; D perhaps matches TRBD1 (6 bases). The length of the CDR3 is 14 residues. Germline CDR1 and CDR2: SNHLY and FYNNEI. V lost 5 bases and J 7 bases, leaving 12 bases between the germline ends. CDR3 sequence reads: CASSLGQLNSPLHF. CDR3 bases: TGTGCCAGCAGTCTAGGACAGCTAAATTCACCCCTCCACTTT.

V and J are TRBV29-1 and TRBJ1-1, with 9 bases matching TRBD1. Germline-derived CDR1 and CDR2 are SQVTM and ANQGSEA. The CDR3 has 13 residues. The V segment lost 7 bases and the J segment 5 bases; nucleotides outside the gene matches: 8. The CDR3 DNA reads as TGCAGCGGTTTACAGGGGGCAGGAACTGAAGCTTTCTTT. This encodes CSGLQGAGTEAFF. The full variable domain, completed using reference TRBV29-1 and TRBJ1-1, is SAVISQKPSRDICQRGTSLTIQCQVDSQVTMMFWYRQQPGQSLTLIATANQGSEATYESGFVIDKFPISRPNLTFSTLTVSNMSPEDSSIYLCSGLQGAGTEAFFGQGTRLTVV.

The chain links TRBV7-9 to TRBJ1-2; tentative D call: TRBD1 (5 bases). In germline, CDR1 is SEHNR, CDR2 FQNEAQ (reference sequence). The V and J ends lost 5 bases and 4 bases respectively, with 14 bases between them. The CDR3 consists of 14 residues. The CDR3 sequence is CASSPRGMVYGYTF. CDR3 DNA: TGTGCCAGCAGCCCCCGGGGGATGGTCTATGGCTACACCTTC.

This chain links TRBV6-4 with TRBJ1-2; a possible D gene is TRBD1 (5 bases). Germline-derived CDR1 and CDR2 are MRHNA and SNTAGT. Trimming stripped 3 bases from V and 8 bases from J, with 10 bases between. The CDR3 sequence is 12 residues long. CDR3 DNA: TGTGCCAGCAGTGATCAGGGAACCGGCTACACCTTC. Encoded protein: CASSDQGTGYTF.

The V gene is TRBV30, the J gene TRBJ1-5, with D possibly TRBD1 on 6 matching bases. This CDR3 is built from 15 residues. V lost 5 bases to trimming and J lost 2 bases, with 16 bases between them. Germline CDR1 GTSNPN, CDR2 SVGIG (reference sequence). Here the CDR3 reads CAWAYGGGGNQPQHF. In DNA form, the CDR3 reads TGTGCCTGGGCCTACGGGGGGGGCGGCAATCAGCCCCAGCATTTT.

The rearrangement uses TRBV27 and TRBJ2-3; 8 nucleotides agree with TRBD1. The CDR3 has 14 amino acids. Per the germline V gene, CDR1 is MNHEY and CDR2 is SMNVEV (reference sequence). J gave up 5 bases and V 6 bases, and 7 bases lay outside the gene matches. CDR3 coding DNA: TGTGCCAGCAGGGACAGGGTAAATCGAGATACGCAGTATTTT. Translated: CASRDRVNRDTQYF.

The rearrangement links TRBV24-1 to TRBJ1-1; 7 nucleotides match TRBD1. The CDR3 has 14 residues. Germline V gene data show CDR1 as KGHDR and CDR2 as SFDVKD. With V trimmed by 3 bases and J by 5 bases, 5 bases remained unmatched. The CDR3 sequence: CATSDRDSRTEAFF. The CDR3, as DNA: TGTGCCACCAGTGATCGGGACAGTCGGACTGAAGCTTTCTTT.